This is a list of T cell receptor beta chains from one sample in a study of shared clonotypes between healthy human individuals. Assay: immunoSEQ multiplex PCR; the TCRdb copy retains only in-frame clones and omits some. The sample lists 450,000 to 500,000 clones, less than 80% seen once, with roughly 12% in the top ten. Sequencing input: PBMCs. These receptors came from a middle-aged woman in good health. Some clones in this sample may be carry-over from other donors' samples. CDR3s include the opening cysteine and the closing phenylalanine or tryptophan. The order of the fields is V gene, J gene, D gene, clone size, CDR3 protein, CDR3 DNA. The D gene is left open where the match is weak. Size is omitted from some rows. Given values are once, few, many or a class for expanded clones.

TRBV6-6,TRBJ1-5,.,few,CASSYESFSQPQHF,TGTGCCAGCAGTTACGAGAGCTTTAGTCAGCCCCAGCATTTT
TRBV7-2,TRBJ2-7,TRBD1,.,CASSPGTGIYEQYF,TGTGCCAGCAGCCCCGGGACAGGGATCTACGAGCAGTACTTC
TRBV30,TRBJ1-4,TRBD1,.,CAWSGGTGATNEKLFF,TGTGCCTGGAGTGGAGGGACAGGGGCTACTAATGAAAAACTGTTTTTT
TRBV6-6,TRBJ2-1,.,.,CASIADPYSYNEQFF,TGTGCCAGCATTGCCGACCCCTACTCCTACAATGAGCAGTTCTTC
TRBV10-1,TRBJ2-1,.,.,CASSESILRAEQFF,TGCGCCAGCAGTGAGTCGATTCTCCGGGCTGAGCAGTTCTTC
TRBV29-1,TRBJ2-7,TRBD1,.,CSVEGDRTYEQYF,TGCAGCGTTGAAGGGGACAGGACCTACGAGCAGTACTTC
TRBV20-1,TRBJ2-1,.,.,CSAVLVNEQFF,TGCAGTGCCGTACTAGTCAATGAGCAGTTCTTC
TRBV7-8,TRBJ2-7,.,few,CASSWAQGVGEQYF,TGTGCCAGCAGCTGGGCGCAGGGTGTTGGCGAGCAGTACTTC
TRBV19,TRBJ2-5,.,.,CASTKHGGPQETQYF,TGTGCCAGTACCAAACATGGGGGACCGCAAGAGACCCAGTACTTC
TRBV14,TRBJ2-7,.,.,CASSQGTRAVLKGSYEQYF,TGTGCCAGCAGCCAAGGTACCCGGGCCGTTCTGAAGGGTTCCTACGAGCAGTACTTC
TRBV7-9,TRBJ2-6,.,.,CASSLGQPGANVLTF,TGTGCCAGCAGCTTAGGACAACCTGGGGCCAACGTCCTGACTTTC
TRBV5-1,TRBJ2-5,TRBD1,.,CASSRGQGRETQYF,TGCGCCAGCAGCCGGGGACAGGGGCGGGAGACCCAGTACTTC
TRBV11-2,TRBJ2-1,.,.,CASSLGLYNEQFF,TGTGCCAGCAGCTTGGGACTGTACAATGAGCAGTTCTTC
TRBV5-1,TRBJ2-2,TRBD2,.,CASSRATSANTGELFF,TGCGCCAGCAGCAGGGCCACTAGCGCGAACACCGGGGAGCTGTTTTTT
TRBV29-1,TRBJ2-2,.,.,CSVKDTGELFF,TGCAGCGTTAAGGACACCGGGGAGCTGTTTTTT
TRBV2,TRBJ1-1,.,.,CASIPDGDSEAFF,TGTGCCAGCATCCCCGATGGAGACAGTGAAGCTTTCTTT
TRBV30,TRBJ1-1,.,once,CAWSWGGVNTEAFF,TGTGCCTGGAGTTGGGGAGGGGTGAACACTGAAGCTTTCTTT
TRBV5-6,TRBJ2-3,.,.,CASSETITDTQYF,TGTGCCAGCAGCGAGACAATCACAGATACGCAGTATTTT
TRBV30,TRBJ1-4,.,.,CAWSVRRNEKLFF,TGTGCCTGGAGTGTACGTCGTAATGAAAAACTGTTTTTT
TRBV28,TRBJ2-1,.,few,CASTPGGAEYNEQFF,TGTGCCAGCACCCCCGGAGGAGCGGAGTACAATGAGCAGTTCTTC
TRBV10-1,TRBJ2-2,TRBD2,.,CASSEATSGANTGELFF,TGCGCCAGCAGTGAGGCCACTAGCGGAGCGAACACCGGGGAGCTGTTTTTT
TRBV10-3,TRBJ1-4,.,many,CAISAQVTTNEKLFF,TGTGCCATCAGTGCCCAGGTGACAACTAATGAAAAACTGTTTTTT
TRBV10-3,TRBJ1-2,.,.,CAISGGDHNRGGYTF,TGTGCCATCAGCGGGGGCGATCACAACCGAGGGGGCTACACCTTC
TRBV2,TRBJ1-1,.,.,CASSERVPGAFF,TGTGCCAGCAGTGAACGGGTCCCTGGAGCTTTCTTT
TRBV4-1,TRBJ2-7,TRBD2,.,CASRLGLAGGPRGEQYF,TGCGCCAGCAGGCTTGGACTAGCGGGAGGACCACGGGGGGAGCAGTACTTC
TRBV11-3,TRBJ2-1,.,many,CASSPFEGPYNEQFF,TGTGCCAGCAGCCCCTTCGAAGGCCCCTACAATGAGCAGTTCTTC
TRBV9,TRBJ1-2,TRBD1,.,CASSVGGGDYGYTF,TGTGCCAGCAGCGTAGGAGGGGGCGACTATGGCTACACCTTC
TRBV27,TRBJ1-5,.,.,CASSSIRQPQHF,TGTGCCAGCAGCTCCATCAGGCAGCCCCAGCATTTT
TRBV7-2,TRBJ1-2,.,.,CATRFGGGRGYTF,TGTGCCACCCGTTTCGGCGGGGGACGTGGCTACACCTTC
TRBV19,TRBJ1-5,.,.,CASSGSNQPQHF,TGTGCCAGTAGTGGTAGTAATCAGCCCCAGCATTTT
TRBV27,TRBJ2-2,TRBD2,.,CASSSLAGLLTGELFF,TGTGCCAGCAGTTCCCTGGCGGGACTACTTACCGGGGAGCTGTTTTTT
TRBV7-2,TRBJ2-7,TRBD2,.,CASSFGLGRYEQYF,TGTGCCAGCAGCTTCGGACTAGGTCGCTACGAGCAGTACTTC
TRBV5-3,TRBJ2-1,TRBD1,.,CARSWTGSSYNEQFF,TGTGCCAGAAGCTGGACAGGGAGCTCCTACAATGAGCAGTTCTTC
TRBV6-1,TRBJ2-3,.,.,CASKTDTDTQYF,TGTGCCAGCAAGACGGATACAGATACGCAGTATTTT
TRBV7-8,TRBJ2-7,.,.,CASRGSSYEQYF,TGTGCCAGCAGGGGCAGCTCCTACGAGCAGTACTTC
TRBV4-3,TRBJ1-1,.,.,CASSQDPRRDTEAFF,TGCGCCAGCAGCCAAGATCCCCGCAGGGACACTGAAGCTTTCTTT
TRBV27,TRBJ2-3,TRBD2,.,CASSLLAGGTQYF,TGTGCCAGCAGTTTGTTAGCGGGAGGGACGCAGTATTTT
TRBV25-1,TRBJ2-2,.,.,CASSDGRFGTGELFF,TGTGCCAGCAGTGACGGTAGATTTGGCACCGGGGAGCTGTTTTTT
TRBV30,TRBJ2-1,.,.,CAWSAYDEQFF,TGTGCCTGGAGTGCATATGATGAGCAGTTCTTC
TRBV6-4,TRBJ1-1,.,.,CASSDSMNTEAFF,TGTGCCAGCAGTGACTCTATGAACACTGAAGCTTTCTTT
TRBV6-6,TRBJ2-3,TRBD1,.,CASSHRQGVNTDTQYF,TGTGCCAGCAGCCACCGACAGGGGGTAAACACAGATACGCAGTATTTT
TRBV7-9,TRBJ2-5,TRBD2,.,CASSPLAGVETQYF,TGTGCCAGCAGCCCACTAGCGGGAGTTGAGACCCAGTACTTC
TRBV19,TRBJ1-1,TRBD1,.,CASQDRGGKNTEAFF,TGTGCCAGCCAGGACAGGGGCGGTAAGAACACTGAAGCTTTCTTT
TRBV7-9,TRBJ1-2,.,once,CASSLAGGTYGYTF,TGTGCCAGCAGCTTAGCTGGAGGAACCTATGGCTACACCTTC
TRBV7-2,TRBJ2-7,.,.,CASSLVFSSTGEQYF,TGTGCCAGCAGCTTAGTGTTTTCCTCTACGGGCGAGCAGTACTTC
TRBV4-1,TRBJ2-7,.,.,CASSQEGQGGGQYF,TGCGCCAGCAGCCAAGAGGGTCAGGGTGGGGGGCAGTACTTC
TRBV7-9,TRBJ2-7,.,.,CASSLEVGLHVPYEQYF,TGTGCCAGCAGCTTAGAGGTCGGTCTTCATGTCCCCTACGAGCAGTACTTC
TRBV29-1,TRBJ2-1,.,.,CSVEDNKGGTRNEQFF,TGCAGCGTTGAAGATAACAAGGGGGGGACAAGGAATGAGCAGTTCTTC